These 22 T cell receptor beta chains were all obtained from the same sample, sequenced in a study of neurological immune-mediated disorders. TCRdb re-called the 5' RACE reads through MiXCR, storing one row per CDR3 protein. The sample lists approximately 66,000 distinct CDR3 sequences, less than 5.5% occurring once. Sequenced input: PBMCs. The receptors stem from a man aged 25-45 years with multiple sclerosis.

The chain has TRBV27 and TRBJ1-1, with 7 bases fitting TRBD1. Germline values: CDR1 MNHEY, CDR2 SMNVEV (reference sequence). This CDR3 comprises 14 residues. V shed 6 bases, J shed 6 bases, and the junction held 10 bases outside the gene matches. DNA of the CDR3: TGTGCCAGCAGGTTCGAGACAGGGTTCCCTGAAGCTTTCTTT. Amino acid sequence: CASRFETGFPEAFF.

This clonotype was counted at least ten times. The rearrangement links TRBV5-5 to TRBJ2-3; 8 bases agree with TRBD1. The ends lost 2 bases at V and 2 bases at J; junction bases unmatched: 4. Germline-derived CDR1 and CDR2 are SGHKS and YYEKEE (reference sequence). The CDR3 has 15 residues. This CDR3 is CASSFGDRITDTQYF. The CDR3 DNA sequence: TGTGCCAGCAGCTTCGGGGACAGGATCACAGATACGCAGTATTTT.

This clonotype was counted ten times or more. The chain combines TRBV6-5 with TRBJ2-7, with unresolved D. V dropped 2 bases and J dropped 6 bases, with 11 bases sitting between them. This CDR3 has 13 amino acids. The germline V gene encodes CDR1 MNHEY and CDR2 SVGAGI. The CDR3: CASSYISVGEQYF. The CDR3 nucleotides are TGTGCCAGCAGTTACATATCGGTTGGCGAGCAGTACTTC.

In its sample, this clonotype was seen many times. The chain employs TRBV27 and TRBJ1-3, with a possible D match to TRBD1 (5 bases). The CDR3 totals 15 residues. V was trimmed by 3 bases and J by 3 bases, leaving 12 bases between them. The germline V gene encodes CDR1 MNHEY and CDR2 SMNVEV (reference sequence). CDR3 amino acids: CASSLSGSRGNTIYF. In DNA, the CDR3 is TGTGCCAGCAGTTTGTCAGGGTCACGTGGAAACACCATATATTTT.

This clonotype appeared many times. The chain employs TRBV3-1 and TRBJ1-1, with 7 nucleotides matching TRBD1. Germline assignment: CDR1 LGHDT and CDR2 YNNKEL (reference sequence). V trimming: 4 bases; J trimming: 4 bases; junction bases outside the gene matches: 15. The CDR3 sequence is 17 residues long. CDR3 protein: CASSPPLAYRGRTEAFF. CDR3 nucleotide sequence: TGTGCCAGCAGCCCTCCCTTAGCGTACAGGGGTCGCACTGAAGCTTTCTTT.

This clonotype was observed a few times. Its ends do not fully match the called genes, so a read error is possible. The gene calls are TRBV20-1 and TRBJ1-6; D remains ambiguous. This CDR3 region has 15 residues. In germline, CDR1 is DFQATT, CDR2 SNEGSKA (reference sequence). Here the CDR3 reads CSAAKGGSYNSPLNF. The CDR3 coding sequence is TGCAGTGCCGCGAAGGGCGGCTCCTATAATTCACCCCTCAACTTT.

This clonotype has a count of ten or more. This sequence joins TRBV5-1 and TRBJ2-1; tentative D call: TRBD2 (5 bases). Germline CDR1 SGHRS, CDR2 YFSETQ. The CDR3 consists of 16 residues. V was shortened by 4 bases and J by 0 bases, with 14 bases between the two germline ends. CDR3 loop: CASSRLAPSSYNEQFF. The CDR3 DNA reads TGCGCCAGCAGCCGGCTAGCTCCGAGCTCCTACAATGAGCAGTTCTTC.

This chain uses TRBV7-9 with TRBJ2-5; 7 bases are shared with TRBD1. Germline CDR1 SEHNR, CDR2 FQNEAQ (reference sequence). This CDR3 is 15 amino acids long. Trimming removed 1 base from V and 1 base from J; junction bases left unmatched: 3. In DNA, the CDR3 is TGTGCCAGCAGCTTAGAACAGGGGATCCAAGAGACCCAGTACTTC. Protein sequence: CASSLEQGIQETQYF.

CDR3 sequence: CSAPPLAGGLTTQYF. For the CDR3, the DNA is TGCAGTGCCCCTCCCCTAGCGGGGGGCCTAACTACGCAGTATTTT. The chain joins TRBV20-1 to TRBJ2-3; 11 nucleotides line up with TRBD2. This CDR3 spans 15 amino acids. With V trimmed by 6 bases and J by 8 bases, 13 bases remained unmatched. The germline V gene has CDR1 DFQATT and CDR2 SNEGSKA (reference sequence).

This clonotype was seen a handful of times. The DNA of the CDR3 is TGCAGTGCTAGAGATCGGCTCCTGGGGAATGAGCAGTTCTTC. It yields the protein CSARDRLLGNEQFF. The chain joins TRBV20-1 to TRBJ2-1, with D unclear. CDR3 size: 14 residues. Germline CDR1 is DFQATT and CDR2 is SNEGSKA (reference sequence). V was trimmed by 0 bases and J by 7 bases, leaving 13 bases between them.

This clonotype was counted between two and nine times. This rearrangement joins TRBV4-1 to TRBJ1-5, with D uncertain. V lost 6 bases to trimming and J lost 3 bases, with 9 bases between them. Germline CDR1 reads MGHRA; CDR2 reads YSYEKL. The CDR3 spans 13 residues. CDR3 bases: TGCGCCAGCAGTGGGAATTTCAATCAGCCCCAGCATTTT. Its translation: CASSGNFNQPQHF.

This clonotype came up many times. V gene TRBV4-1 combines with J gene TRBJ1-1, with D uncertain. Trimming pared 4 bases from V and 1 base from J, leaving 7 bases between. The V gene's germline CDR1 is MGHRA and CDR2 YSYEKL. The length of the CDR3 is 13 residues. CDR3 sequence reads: CASSRNRNTEAFF. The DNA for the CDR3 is TGCGCCAGCAGCCGTAATAGGAACACTGAAGCTTTCTTT.

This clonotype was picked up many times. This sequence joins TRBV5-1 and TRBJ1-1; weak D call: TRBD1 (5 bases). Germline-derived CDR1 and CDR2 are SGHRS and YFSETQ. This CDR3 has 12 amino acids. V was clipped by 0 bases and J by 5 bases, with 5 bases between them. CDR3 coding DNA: TGCGCCAGCAGCTTGGGGACAACTGAAGCTTTCTTT. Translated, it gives CASSLGTTEAFF.

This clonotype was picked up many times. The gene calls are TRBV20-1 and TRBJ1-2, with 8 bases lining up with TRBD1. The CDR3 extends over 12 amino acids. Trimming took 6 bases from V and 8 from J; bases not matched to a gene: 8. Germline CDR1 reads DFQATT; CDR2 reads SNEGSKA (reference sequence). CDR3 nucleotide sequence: TGCAGTGCCAGACAGGGGTCGGGCGGCTACACCTTC. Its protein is CSARQGSGGYTF.

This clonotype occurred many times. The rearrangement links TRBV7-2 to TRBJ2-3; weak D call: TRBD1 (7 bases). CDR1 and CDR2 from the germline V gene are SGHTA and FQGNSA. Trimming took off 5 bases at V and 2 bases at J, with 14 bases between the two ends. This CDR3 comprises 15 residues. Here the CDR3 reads CASSGRDRYTDTQYF. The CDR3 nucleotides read TGTGCCAGCAGCGGGCGGGACAGATACACAGATACGCAGTATTTT.

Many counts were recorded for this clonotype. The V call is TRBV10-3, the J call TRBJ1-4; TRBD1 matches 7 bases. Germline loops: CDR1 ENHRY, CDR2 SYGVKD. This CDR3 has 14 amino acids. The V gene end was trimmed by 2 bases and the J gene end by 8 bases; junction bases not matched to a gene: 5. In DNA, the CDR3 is TGTGCCATCAGTGAGGACAGGGCCGGAGAAAAACTGTTTTTT. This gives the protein CAISEDRAGEKLFF.

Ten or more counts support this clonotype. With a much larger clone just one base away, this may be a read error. The CDR3 sequence is CASSKVNNEQFF. DNA of the CDR3: TGCGCCAGCAGCAAAGTTAACAATGAGCAGTTCTTC. The chain recombines TRBV4-1 with TRBJ2-1, with no clear D. CDR3 length: 12 amino acids. Trimming removed 5 bases from V and 5 bases from J, with 7 bases in between. In germline, CDR1 is MGHRA, CDR2 YSYEKL.

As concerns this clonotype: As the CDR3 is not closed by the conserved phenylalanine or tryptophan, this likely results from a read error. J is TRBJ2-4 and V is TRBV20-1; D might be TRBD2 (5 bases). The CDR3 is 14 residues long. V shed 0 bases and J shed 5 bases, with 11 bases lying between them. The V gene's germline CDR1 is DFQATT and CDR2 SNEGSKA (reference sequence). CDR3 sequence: CSARDYAGENIQYN. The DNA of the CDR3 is TGCAGTGCTAGAGATTACGCCGGGGAAAACATTCAGTACAAC.

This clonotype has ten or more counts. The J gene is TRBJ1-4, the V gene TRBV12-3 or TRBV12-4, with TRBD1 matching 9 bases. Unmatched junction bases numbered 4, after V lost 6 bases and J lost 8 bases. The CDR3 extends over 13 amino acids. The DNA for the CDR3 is TGTGCCAGCAGCGGACAGGGGAGGGAAAAACTGTTTTTT. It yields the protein CASSGQGREKLFF.

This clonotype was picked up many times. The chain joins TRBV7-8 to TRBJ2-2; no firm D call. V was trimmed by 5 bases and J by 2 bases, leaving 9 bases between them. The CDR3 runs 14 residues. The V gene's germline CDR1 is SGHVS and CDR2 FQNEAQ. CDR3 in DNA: TGTGCCAGCAGCATCCCCCCTAACACCGGGGAGCTGTTTTTT. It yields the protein CASSIPPNTGELFF.

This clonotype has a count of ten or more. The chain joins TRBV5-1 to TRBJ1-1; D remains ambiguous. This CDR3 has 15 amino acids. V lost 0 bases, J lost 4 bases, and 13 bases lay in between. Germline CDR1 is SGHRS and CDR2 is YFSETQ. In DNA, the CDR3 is TGCGCCAGCAGCTTGGCCGTTCCTACGGGCACTGAAGCTTTCTTT. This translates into CASSLAVPTGTEAFF.

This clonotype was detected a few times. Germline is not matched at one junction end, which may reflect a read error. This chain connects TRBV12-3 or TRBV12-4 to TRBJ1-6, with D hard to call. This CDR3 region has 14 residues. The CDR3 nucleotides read TGTGCCAGCAGCGAGCGCGACCGCAATTCTCCCCTCCACTTT. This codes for CASSERDRNSPLHF.